Presented here are 15 T cell receptor beta chains from one specimen sequenced in a study of post-analysis software for immune sequencing data. Tagging with unique molecular identifiers was a feature of the TCR beta cDNA libraries. TCRdb passed the PCR reads through MiXCR, listing each CDR3 protein once. Of 700,000 to 900,000 distinct CDR3 sequences listed, around 45% were seen once; the top ten hold roughly 4.4%. Antigens for these TCRs are unknown. Points from the study as a whole: TRBV5-6, TRBV5-1 and TRBV20-1 were among 4 or 5 TRBV segments more frequent in patients than controls.

The source material was blood. The source is a girl aged 10-17 years with multiple sclerosis.

The rearrangement uses TRBV5-1 and TRBJ1-2, with D maybe TRBD1 (6 bases). Trimming shortened V by 4 bases and J by 7 bases, and 14 bases separated the two germline ends. Germline V gene sequence: CDR1 SGHRS, CDR2 YFSETQ. The CDR3 loop spans 13 amino acids. The CDR3 coding sequence is TGCGCCAGCAGCCGAGGGCAGGGGAGTGGCTACACCTTC. It encodes CASSRGQGSGYTF.

The CDR3 region is CASSQEGSPGETQYF. The CDR3 region has the DNA TGTGCCAGCAGCCAAGAGGGCTCCCCTGGGGAGACCCAGTACTTC. The chain combines TRBV3-1 with TRBJ2-5; D gene uncertain. With 0 bases removed from V and 5 bases from J, the gap between germline ends came to 13 bases. Germline CDR1 is LGHDT and CDR2 is YNNKEL (reference sequence). The CDR3 is 15 amino acids.

This chain connects TRBV20-1 to TRBJ1-2, with D maybe TRBD1 (5 bases). The length of the CDR3 is 12 residues. Trimming took 0 bases from V and 8 from J, leaving 10 bases between them. The germline V gene has CDR1 DFQATT and CDR2 SNEGSKA (reference sequence). CDR3 loop: CSARDREVGYTF. CDR3 DNA: TGCAGTGCTAGAGACAGGGAGGTCGGCTACACCTTC.

The chain joins TRBV4-3 to TRBJ1-2, with 9 bases that match TRBD1. The CDR3 consists of 15 residues. Germline V gives CDR1 LGHNA, CDR2 YSLEER. Losses at the gene ends were 4 bases for V and 4 bases for J; bases not matched to a gene: 7. The CDR3 nucleotides are TGCGCCAGCAGCCCCGTTCCGGGACAGGGCTATGGCTACACCTTC. Translated, it gives CASSPVPGQGYGYTF.

The table lists this clonotype with a count of one. A read error may produce the germline difference seen at one junction end. The rearrangement joins TRBV7-8 to TRBJ1-4; possibly TRBD1 for D (6 bases). CDR1 is SGHVS and CDR2 is FQNEAQ in the germline V gene. The CDR3 runs to 18 residues. CDR3 sequence: CASSLASGAGISSEKLIF. For the CDR3, the DNA is TGTGCCAGCAGCTTAGCCTCAGGGGCAGGAATTTCTAGTGAAAAACTGATTTTT. Based on the CDR3 plus reference TRBV7-8 and TRBJ1-4, the full variable domain is GAGVSQSPRYKVAKRGQDVALRCDPISGHVSLFWYQQALGQGPEFLTYFQNEAQLDKSGLPSDRFFAERPEGSVSTLKIQRTQQEDSAVYLCASSLASGAGISSEKLIFGSGTQLSVL.

The rearrangement links TRBV5-1 to TRBJ2-3; unclear D gene. The CDR3 has 14 residues. Germline CDR1 SGHRS, CDR2 YFSETQ. Deletions cut 7 bases from V and 2 bases from J, with 14 bases between. CDR3 coding DNA: TGCGCCAGCTCTATGATGCAGCCCACAGATACGCAGTATTTT. Translating gives CASSMMQPTDTQYF.

This clonotype was seen a single time. An end of the junction does not agree with germline; a read error may underlie this. The genes are TRBV15 and TRBJ2-5; TRBD1 might be the D (6 bases). Germline assignment: CDR1 LNHNV and CDR2 YYDKDF (reference sequence). This CDR3 contains 13 residues. CDR3 nucleotide sequence: TGTGTCACCAGCCGGGACACCCAAGAGACCCAGTACTTC. Its translation: CVTSRDTQETQYF.

The chain employs TRBV29-1 and TRBJ2-4, with 9 bases lining up with TRBD1. The J call may be in error: the DNA end matches TRBJ2-7 better. The CDR3 is 13 residues long. Germline CDR1 and CDR2: SQVTM and ANQGSEA. The CDR3 loop is CSVEEGQGYEQYF. CDR3 DNA sequence: TGCAGCGTTGAAGAGGGACAGGGCTACGAGCAGTACTTC.

This clonotype was picked up a small number of times. This chain links TRBV4-1 with TRBJ2-4; a possible D gene is TRBD1 (5 bases). V was trimmed by 0 bases and J by 3 bases, leaving 18 bases between them. The V gene's germline CDR1 is MGHRA and CDR2 YSYEKL. The CDR3 is 18 residues long. The CDR3 bases are TGCGCCAGCAGCCAAGACAGGGTTTTAGAGCTAGGCAAAAACATTCAGTACTTC. Its protein product is CASSQDRVLELGKNIQYF.

This chain joins TRBV12-3 or TRBV12-4 and TRBJ2-1; D unresolved. Between the trimmed V and J ends, which lost 3 bases and 8 bases, there was a span of 8 bases. There are 12 residues in the CDR3. The chain's CDR3 is CASSFSPDEQFF. In nucleotides, the CDR3 is TGTGCCAGCAGTTTCTCCCCCGATGAGCAGTTCTTC.

This clonotype was observed a handful of times. This chain joins TRBV29-1 and TRBJ2-7; D may be TRBD2 (7 bases). Trimming took 3 bases from V and 4 from J, leaving 19 bases between them. The germline CDR1 and CDR2 sequences are SQVTM and ANQGSEA. CDR3 length: 15 amino acids. CDR3: CSVEGASGEEYEQYF. CDR3 DNA: TGCAGCGTTGAGGGGGCTAGCGGAGAGGAATACGAGCAGTACTTC.

V and J are TRBV2 and TRBJ2-4, with TRBD2 matching over 7 bases. The DNA end is a closer match to TRBJ2-7, so the J assignment may be wrong. The CDR3 spans 11 residues. Germline V gene lookup returns CDR1 SNHLY and CDR2 FYNNEI. This CDR3 reads CATLSSGEQYF. CDR3 DNA sequence: TGTGCCACCCTTTCTAGCGGCGAGCAGTACTTC.

A few counts support this clonotype. V gene TRBV6-6 combines with J gene TRBJ1-1; D is unresolved. This CDR3 spans 15 amino acids. With 1 base removed from V and 2 bases from J, the gap between germline ends came to 11 bases. Germline CDR1 MNHNY, CDR2 SVGAGI (reference sequence). The CDR3 DNA reads as TGTGCCAGCAGTTACTTGACGGCCTCAAACACTGAAGCTTTCTTT. This sequence encodes CASSYLTASNTEAFF.

The genes are TRBV13 and TRBJ2-1; D not certain. The germline V gene encodes CDR1 PRHDT and CDR2 FYEKMQ (reference sequence). This CDR3 region has 16 residues. V was clipped by 4 bases and J by 9 bases, with 22 bases between them. The CDR3 DNA reads TGTGCCAGCAGCTCCTCTACTTCCCCACGCGTTGGTGAGCAGTTCTTC. Protein sequence: CASSSSTSPRVGEQFF.

This clonotype was found a few times. V usage is TRBV15 and J usage is TRBJ2-7; 13 bases map to TRBD2. Germline trimming cut 3 bases from V and 1 base from J; bases unmatched to any gene: 3. Looked up from germline, CDR1 is LNHNV and CDR2 is YYDKDF (reference sequence). This CDR3 has 16 amino acids. The CDR3 region is CATSSLTSGRSYEQYF. The CDR3 DNA is TGTGCCACCAGCAGTTTGACTAGCGGGAGGTCCTACGAGCAGTACTTC. Full variable domain (rest looked up from reference TRBV15 and TRBJ2-7): DAMVIQNPRYQVTQFGKPVTLSCSQTLNHNVMYWYQQKSSQAPKLLFHYYDKDFNNEADTPDNFQSRRPNTSFCFLDIRSPGLGDTAMYLCATSSLTSGRSYEQYFGPGTRLTVT.